This TCR beta chain came from a study of T cell responses to AZD1222 COVID-19 vaccine. Sequenced by immunoSEQ multiplex PCR; TCRdb stores in-frame clones only, minus some. The sample contains some 120,000 clones, 87% of which appear only once. CDR1 and CDR2 from the germline V gene are SEHNR and FQNEAQ (reference sequence). Trimming took 0 bases from V and 0 from J, leaving 21 bases between them. This CDR3 has 19 residues. J is TRBJ2-7 and V is TRBV7-9; D might be TRBD2 (6 bases). Sequencing used peripheral blood, obtained on day 0 of AZD1222 vaccination. This receptor was taken from an adult in good health. CDR3 coding DNA: TGTGCCAGCAGCTTAGCAGAAAAGGCGGGGCGGGGTTCCTCCTACGAGCAGTACTTC. Its translation: CASSLAEKAGRGSSYEQYF.